Below are 11 T cell receptor beta chains sequenced from a single sample in a study of T cell repertoires in cytomegalovirus infection. Their antigen targets remain unknown. Each CDR3 protein is one row after TCRdb ran MiXCR on the reads. The sample holds about 900,000 distinct CDR3 sequences, roughly 31% seen once. The sample consisted of cultured CD8+ T cells from PBMCs, taken from culture after CMV antigen stimulation. These receptors were collected from a human donor in good health (CMV status not recorded). Some clones in this sample may be carry-over from other donors' samples.

This clonotype has a handful of counts. The chain employs TRBV6-2 or TRBV6-3 and TRBJ2-1, with D perhaps given as TRBD1 or TRBD2 (6 bases each). Germline assignment: CDR1 MNHEY and CDR2 SVGEGT. The CDR3 spans 14 residues. For the CDR3, the DNA is TGTCACCCACGGGGTGAGGGAAAGGGGGGTGAGCAGTTCTTC. Its protein product is CHPRGEGKGGEQFF.

This clonotype has just a few counts. J is TRBJ2-3 and V is TRBV18, with D possibly being TRBD1 (5 bases). This CDR3 contains 13 residues. V was cut by 5 bases and J by 9 bases, with 15 bases left in between. CDR1 KGHSH and CDR2 LQKENI come from the germline V gene. The CDR3, as DNA: TGTGCCAGCTCATCCTCGCCAGGGCAGACGCAGTATTTT. Its translation: CASSSSPGQTQYF.

The chain carries TRBV9 and TRBJ2-1; 7 bases are a match to TRBD2. V shed 2 bases, J shed 1 base, and the junction held 6 bases outside the gene matches. CDR3 size: 16 residues. Germline CDR1 is SGDLS and CDR2 is YYNGEE. The CDR3 region has the DNA TGTGCCAGCAGCGTGTGGGGGGGAAGTTCCTACAATGAGCAGTTCTTC. As protein: CASSVWGGSSYNEQFF.

This chain joins TRBV6-5 and TRBJ2-1; TRBD2 matches 13 bases. Germline loops: CDR1 MNHEY, CDR2 SVGAGI. Germline trimming cut 1 base from V and 10 bases from J; bases unmatched to any gene: 1. The CDR3 runs to 14 residues. CDR3 sequence reads: CASSYWTSGGEQFF. Written as DNA, the CDR3 is TGTGCCAGCAGTTACTGGACTAGCGGGGGAGAGCAGTTCTTC.

J is TRBJ2-5 and V is TRBV5-1; 11 bases line up with TRBD2. The length of the CDR3 is 19 residues. The germline gives CDR1 SGHRS, CDR2 YFSETQ. V shed 0 bases, J shed 1 base, and the junction held 11 bases outside the gene matches. The CDR3 DNA reads as TGCGCCAGCAGCTTGGCCATAGCGGGGGGGCCGGGGGCCCAAGAGACCCAGTACTTC. Protein: CASSLAIAGGPGAQETQYF.

A remark on this clonotype: A read error may explain this, as a much larger clone is one base away. The rearrangement joins TRBV5-5 to TRBJ1-5; D is unresolved. This CDR3 region has 15 residues. V was shortened by 1 base and J by 0 bases, with 8 bases between the two germline ends. Germline CDR1 and CDR2: SGHKS and YYEKEE (reference sequence). The chain's CDR3 is CASSLMGNSNQPQHF. The CDR3 bases are TGTGCCAGCAGCTTGATGGGGAATAGCAATCAGCCCCAGCATTTT.

The rearrangement links TRBV7-9 to TRBJ2-1; D gene unclear. The length of the CDR3 is 11 residues. V shed 6 bases and J shed 6 bases, with 6 bases lying between them. Germline V gives CDR1 SEHNR, CDR2 FQNEAQ (reference sequence). The chain's CDR3 is CASRVSNEQFF. The DNA of the CDR3 is TGTGCCAGCAGGGTCAGCAATGAGCAGTTCTTC.

This clonotype was observed many times. The chain recombines TRBV7-2 with TRBJ1-6, with TRBD1 as a possible D gene (6 bases). Trimming shortened V by 0 bases and J by 6 bases, and 24 bases separated the two germline ends. Germline CDR1 is SGHTA and CDR2 is FQGNSA. This CDR3 comprises 20 residues. The DNA for the CDR3 is TGTGCCAGCAGCTTAGCGCAAGGGTTAGTTCGGACAGATATTAATTCACCCCTCCACTTT. This sequence encodes CASSLAQGLVRTDINSPLHF.

CDR3 DNA sequence: TGTGCCAGCAGGAGTAGGTCGAACGAGCAGTACTTC. Its protein product is CASRSRSNEQYF. The chain has TRBV3-1 and TRBJ2-7; D gene unclear. With 6 bases removed from V and 5 bases from J, the gap between germline ends came to 11 bases. The germline gives CDR1 LGHDT, CDR2 YNNKEL (reference sequence). The CDR3 runs to 12 residues.

The V gene is TRBV6-2 or TRBV6-3, the J gene TRBJ1-5; 10 bases align to TRBD1. Germline V gives CDR1 MNHEY, CDR2 SVGEGT. This CDR3 is built from 17 residues. V was clipped by 7 bases and J by 5 bases; unmatched bases: 14. The chain's CDR3 is CASTRRRGQGPYQPQHF. CDR3 nucleotide sequence: TGTGCCAGCACCCGAAGACGGGGACAGGGGCCCTATCAGCCCCAGCATTTT.

This chain links TRBV28 with TRBJ2-3; TRBD2 matches at 13 bases. Germline V CDR1 and CDR2: MDHEN, SYDVKM. The CDR3 sequence is 18 residues long. The J segment lost 1 base and the V segment lost 6 bases, leaving 10 bases of the junction unmatched. Here the CDR3 reads CASSKLAGGQSRTDTQYF. The CDR3 region has the DNA TGTGCCAGCAGCAAACTAGCGGGGGGGCAGAGTCGCACAGATACGCAGTATTTT.